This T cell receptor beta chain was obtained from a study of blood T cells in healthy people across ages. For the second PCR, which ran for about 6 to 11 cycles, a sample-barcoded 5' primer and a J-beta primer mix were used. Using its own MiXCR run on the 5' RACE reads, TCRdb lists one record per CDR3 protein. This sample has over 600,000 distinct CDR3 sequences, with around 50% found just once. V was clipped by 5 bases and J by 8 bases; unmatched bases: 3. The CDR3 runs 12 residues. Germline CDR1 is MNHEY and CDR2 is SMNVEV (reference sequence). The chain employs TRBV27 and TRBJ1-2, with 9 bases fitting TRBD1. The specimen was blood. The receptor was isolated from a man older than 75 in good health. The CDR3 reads CASSTGGRGYTF. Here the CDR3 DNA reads TGTGCCAGCAGTACAGGGGGCAGAGGCTACACCTTC.